Listed below are T cell receptor beta chains from one sample, sequenced in a study of identical twins. Using its own MiXCR run on the 5' RACE reads, TCRdb lists one record per CDR3 protein. Of over 250,000 distinct CDR3 sequences in the sample, roughly 9.7% were seen once. This same sample was also taken into another study, of yellow fever vaccine responses in identical twins.

Material: CD8+ T cells sorted from blood. These receptors all stem from a woman under 30 in good health. Both conserved end residues are part of each CDR3. The D gene is left open where the match is weak. Clone size is given for some rows only: seen once, a few or many times, or a class if the clone is expanded.

CDR3nt,CDR3aa,j_gene,abundance,d_gene,v_gene
TGTGCCAGCAGTTTCGGGGGTACTAACTATGGCTACACCTTC,CASSFGGTNYGYTF,TRBJ1-2,many,.,TRBV27
TGCAGTGCTAGAGATGTGGGACTAGCGGGGGCAGATACGCAGTATTTT,CSARDVGLAGADTQYF,TRBJ2-3,few,TRBD2,TRBV20-1
TGTGCCAGTAGTACGCAGGGTGATACGCAGTATTTT,CASSTQGDTQYF,TRBJ2-3,many,.,TRBV19
TGCAGCGTTGAAGATGGGGCCCGACTAGCGGGGGAGCAGTTCTTC,CSVEDGARLAGEQFF,TRBJ2-1,few,TRBD2,TRBV29-1
TGTGCCAGCAGCTTACGGACAGGGGCTAATGAAAAACTGTTTTTT,CASSLRTGANEKLFF,TRBJ1-4,few,TRBD1,TRBV11-2
TGCAGTGCTATACCCCGGAACACCTACGAGCAGTACTTC,CSAIPRNTYEQYF,TRBJ2-7,few,.,TRBV20-1
TGTGCCAGCAGCCACGGCCAGTCAGATACGCAGTATTTT,CASSHGQSDTQYF,TRBJ2-3,many,.,TRBV3-1
TGTGCCAGCAGTTTTCGGGAGCGGGGAGGTGAGCAGTACTTC,CASSFRERGGEQYF,TRBJ2-7,few,TRBD2,TRBV28
TGCGCCAGCAGCTTGGCTCTGGGTAACGAGCAGTACTTC,CASSLALGNEQYF,TRBJ2-7,.,.,TRBV5-1
TGTGCCAGCAGCCAAGGGCGGGACGGTGGGGCCAACGTCCTGACTTTC,CASSQGRDGGANVLTF,TRBJ2-6,.,.,TRBV4-2
TGTGCCATCTGTTTAAAACCAGGGCTAACGATCTCTGGTTCCCTGACTTTC,CAICLKPGLTISGSLTF,TRBJ2-6,.,.,TRBV2
TGTGCCAGCAGCCGGGACACCTCCCTGGGCGAGCAGTACTTC,CASSRDTSLGEQYF,TRBJ2-7,few,.,TRBV27